The source of this T cell receptor (beta chain) is a study of T cell responses to AZD1222 COVID-19 vaccine. This CDR3 region has 13 residues. Germline assignment: CDR1 MNHNS and CDR2 SASEGT. The V and J ends lost 1 base and 8 bases respectively, with 8 bases between them. Some clones are missing from TCRdb's copy, which holds only in-frame ones; the method was immunoSEQ multiplex PCR. The sample consists of about 100,000 clones, about 93% of them appearing once. The V and J genes are TRBV6-1 and TRBJ1-4; a possible D gene is TRBD1 (5 bases). This sample comprised peripheral blood, obtained on day 0 of AZD1222 vaccination. This receptor was taken from an adult in good health. This CDR3 is CASSEGGPEKLFF. The CDR3 DNA sequence: TGTGCCAGCAGTGAAGGGGGCCCGGAAAAACTGTTTTTT.